This TCR beta chain is drawn from a study of ipilimumab plus nivolumab after autologous stem cell transplantation. At the level of the study: A median of roughly eight nivolumab and roughly 5 ipilimumab doses were given.

The protocol was immunoSEQ multiplex PCR, while the TCRdb copy is restricted to in-frame clones and leaves out a portion. This sample has approximately 40,000 clones, with 80% to 95% found just once. Starting 14 to 28 days after autologous transplant, ipilimumab 1 mg/kg was given. Through week 26, nivolumab 3 mg/kg IV was given weeks 1, 4, 7, 10, then biweekly. The CDR3 spans 13 residues. Trimming stripped 0 bases from V and 4 bases from J, with 6 bases between. CDR1 and CDR2 from the germline V gene are SGHAT and FQDESV (reference sequence). The chain is built from TRBV11-1 and TRBJ1-2; no reliable D call. This sequence originates from a male donor with multiple myeloma. This sample comprised PBMCs, obtained in a trial of ipilimumab plus nivolumab as post-transplant consolidation. The CDR3: CASSLAYSYGYTF. DNA for the CDR3: TGTGCCAGCAGCTTAGCATATAGCTATGGCTACACCTTC. Complete variable domain (other parts from reference TRBV11-1 and TRBJ1-2): EAEVAQSPRYKITEKSQAVAFWCDPISGHATLYWYRQILGQGPELLVQFQDESVVDDSQLPKDRFSAERLKGVDSTLKIQPAELGDSAMYLCASSLAYSYGYTFGSGTRLTVV.